A single sample is the source of the 20 T cell receptor beta chains below, sequenced in a study of blood T cell repertoires in COVID-19. TCRdb keeps only in-frame clones here, not all; method: immunoSEQ multiplex PCR. The data hold approximately 200,000 clones, with 75% to 85% observed a single time. Source material: PBMCs or T cells enriched from blood (not recorded which). These receptors originate from a middle-aged man who had recovered from COVID-19.

The rearrangement joins TRBV5-1 to TRBJ2-3; D is uncertain. CDR3 length equals 15 residues. Between the trimmed V and J ends, which lost 4 bases and 2 bases, there was a span of 14 bases. Germline-derived CDR1 and CDR2 are SGHRS and YFSETQ. The chain's CDR3 is CASSTTTSSTDTQYF. DNA of the CDR3: TGCGCCAGCAGCACCACCACGAGCTCCACAGATACGCAGTATTTT.

The chain links TRBV5-1 to TRBJ2-1, with 11 nucleotides matching TRBD2. Trimming at V came to 3 bases and at J to 8 bases, leaving 7 bases not matched to a gene. The CDR3 covers 15 residues. In germline, CDR1 is SGHRS, CDR2 YFSETQ. CDR3 in amino acids: CASSWGLAEVDEQFF. DNA for the CDR3: TGCGCCAGCAGCTGGGGACTAGCGGAGGTAGATGAGCAGTTCTTC.

As regards this clone: An end of the junction does not agree with germline; a read error may underlie this. J is TRBJ1-1 and V is TRBV30; 7 bases line up with TRBD1. This CDR3 is 14 amino acids long. Germline loops: CDR1 GTSNPN, CDR2 SVGIG (reference sequence). In nucleotides, the CDR3 is TGTGCCTGGACGGACCTCGACAGGGCCACTAAAGCTTTCTTT. This codes for CAWTDLDRATKAFF. The whole variable domain, remainder taken from reference TRBV30 and TRBJ1-1, is SQTIHQWPATLVQPVGSPLSLECTVEGTSNPNLYWYRQAAGRGLQLLFYSVGIGQISSEVPQNLSASRPQDRQFILSSKKLLLSDSGFYLCAWTDLDRATKAFFGQGTRLTVV.

This chain joins TRBV5-1 and TRBJ2-3, with TRBD2 identical over 7 bases. Germline lookup yields CDR1 SGHRS and CDR2 YFSETQ. V lost 4 bases and J lost 0; bases outside the gene matches: 5. The CDR3 sequence is 15 residues long. The CDR3 sequence is CASSSRGDSTDTQYF. The CDR3 DNA reads TGCGCCAGCAGCAGCCGGGGGGATAGCACAGATACGCAGTATTTT.

This clone was seen a few times. The rearrangement uses TRBV7-2 and TRBJ2-2, with 15 nucleotides matching TRBD2. The CDR3 loop spans 17 amino acids. V lost 3 bases, J lost 5 bases, and 4 bases stayed unmatched. Germline-derived CDR1 and CDR2 are SGHTA and FQGNSA. The CDR3 loop is CASSLGLAGGGTGELFF. The CDR3 bases are TGTGCCAGCAGCTTGGGACTAGCGGGAGGAGGAACCGGGGAGCTGTTTTTT.

The rearrangement links TRBV6-2 or TRBV6-3 to TRBJ1-5; D is perhaps TRBD1 (5 bases). Deletions cut 2 bases from V and 5 bases from J, with 13 bases between. Germline V CDR1 and CDR2: MNHEY, SVGEGT. The CDR3 has 15 amino acids. The DNA of the CDR3 is TGTGCCAGCAGTTACGTGGGGGGAAAGGATCAGCCCCAGCATTTT. It codes for CASSYVGGKDQPQHF.

This chain joins TRBV18 and TRBJ2-1, with a tentative D call TRBD1 (5 bases). V was shortened by 0 bases and J by 4 bases, with 7 bases between the two germline ends. The CDR3 is made up of 14 amino acids. Germline CDR1 KGHSH, CDR2 LQKENI. The CDR3 sequence is CASSPPQGYNEQFF. The CDR3 DNA follows: TGTGCCAGCTCACCACCCCAGGGATACAATGAGCAGTTCTTC.

V and J are TRBV6-6 and TRBJ1-2, with a tentative D call TRBD1 (5 bases). CDR1 is MNHNY, CDR2 SVGAGI, per germline (reference sequence). Trimming cost V 7 bases and J 10 bases, with 19 bases left between them. The CDR3 is 13 amino acids. The CDR3 protein is CASTRDWEKDYTF. The CDR3 DNA sequence: TGTGCCAGCACCCGGGACTGGGAGAAGGACTACACCTTC.

The chain recombines TRBV7-8 with TRBJ2-1; TRBD2 matches 8 bases. Germline trimming cut 0 bases from V and 4 bases from J; bases unmatched to any gene: 5. Germline CDR1 is SGHVS and CDR2 is FQNEAQ. CDR3 length equals 16 residues. The CDR3: CASSLASSGRYNEQFF. The CDR3 region has the DNA TGTGCCAGCAGCTTAGCGTCTAGCGGGCGATACAATGAGCAGTTCTTC.

This clone appeared a few times. J is TRBJ1-4 and V is TRBV27; 9 positions agree with TRBD1. The CDR3 contains 13 residues. V trimming: 7 bases; J trimming: 6 bases; junction bases outside the gene matches: 3. Germline CDR1 reads MNHEY; CDR2 reads SMNVEV (reference sequence). The CDR3 bases are TGTGCCAGCACCGGGACAGGGCATGAAAAACTGTTTTTT. Its protein is CASTGTGHEKLFF.

The rearrangement uses TRBV19 and TRBJ1-4, with a possible D match to TRBD1 (6 bases). CDR1 is LNHDA, CDR2 SQIVND, per germline (reference sequence). The length of the CDR3 is 24 residues. Trimming removed 1 base at V and 0 bases at J, with 33 bases between. CDR3 coding DNA: TGTGCCAGTAGTATAGGATCAAAAGGCTATCAAACGATCCGGGACATTGCAACTAATGAAAAACTGTTTTTT. Protein product: CASSIGSKGYQTIRDIATNEKLFF.

The rearrangement links TRBV29-1 to TRBJ1-1; D not resolved. V lost 5 bases to trimming and J lost 3 bases, with 10 bases between them. The CDR3 is 12 amino acids. Germline-derived CDR1 and CDR2 are SQVTM and ANQGSEA. CDR3 amino acids: CSVRRQHTEAFF. The CDR3 region has the DNA TGCAGCGTTAGGAGGCAGCACACTGAAGCTTTCTTT. The variable domain in full, with the rest retrieved from reference TRBV29-1 and TRBJ1-1, is SAVISQKPSRDICQRGTSLTIQCQVDSQVTMMFWYRQQPGQSLTLIATANQGSEATYESGFVIDKFPISRPNLTFSTLTVSNMSPEDSSIYLCSVRRQHTEAFFGQGTRLTVV.

The V call is TRBV7-9, the J call TRBJ1-3; D gene ambiguous. Germline V gene sequence: CDR1 SEHNR, CDR2 FQNEAQ (reference sequence). The ends were cut back, 1 base at V and 7 bases at J, with 14 bases in the middle. CDR3 size: 15 residues. The CDR3 region has the DNA TGTGCCAGCAGCTTAGTGACCCGGGAGAGGAACACCATATATTTT. Amino acids: CASSLVTRERNTIYF.

CDR3 sequence: CASSTGSRGQPQHF. DNA of the CDR3: TGTGCCAGCAGCACGGGATCGCGGGGTCAGCCCCAGCATTTT. This chain connects TRBV7-9 to TRBJ1-5, with D uncertain. The CDR3 is 14 residues long. Per germline, CDR1 SEHNR and CDR2 FQNEAQ (reference sequence). With 5 bases removed from V and 6 bases from J, the gap between germline ends came to 14 bases.

The rearrangement uses TRBV5-1 and TRBJ2-2; TRBD2 agrees at 10 bases. CDR1 is SGHRS, CDR2 YFSETQ, per germline. The CDR3 is 15 residues long. With 4 bases clipped from V and 6 bases from J, the junction kept 6 bases outside the gene matches. DNA for the CDR3: TGCGCCAGCAGCGCCCTAGCGGGAGAGGCCGGGGAGCTGTTTTTT. Amino acids: CASSALAGEAGELFF.

The chain is built from TRBV4-1 and TRBJ1-3; 8 nucleotides line up with TRBD1. Germline V lookup: CDR1 MGHRA, CDR2 YSYEKL. V shed 4 bases and J 3 bases; nucleotides not matched to a gene: 11. The length of the CDR3 is 17 residues. CDR3 residues: CASSREGVQGGGNTIYF. The CDR3 nucleotides read TGCGCCAGCAGCCGAGAAGGCGTACAGGGGGGTGGAAACACCATATATTTT.

The chain employs TRBV28 and TRBJ1-4, with D possibly TRBD1 on 5 matching bases. The ends were cut back, 2 bases at V and 7 bases at J, with 11 bases in the middle. Germline V gene data show CDR1 as MDHEN and CDR2 as SYDVKM. This CDR3 region has 14 residues. The chain's CDR3 is CASSLGGAGEKLFF. CDR3 nucleotide sequence: TGTGCCAGCAGTTTAGGAGGGGCAGGTGAAAAACTGTTTTTT.

This chain connects TRBV16 to TRBJ2-1; 8 bases map to TRBD2. The CDR3 runs 17 residues. Losses at the gene ends were 4 bases for V and 0 bases for J; bases not matched to a gene: 8. Germline assignment: CDR1 KGHSY and CDR2 FQNENV. The CDR3 DNA reads TGTGCCAGCAGCCCGTTTACTAGCGGACCCTCCTACAATGAGCAGTTCTTC. This sequence encodes CASSPFTSGPSYNEQFF. Variable domain in full (rest from reference TRBV16 and TRBJ2-1): GEEVAQTPKHLVRGEGQKAKLYCAPIKGHSYVFWYQQVLKNEFKFLISFQNENVFDETGMPKERFSAKCLPNSPCSLEIQATKLEDSAVYFCASSPFTSGPSYNEQFFGPGTRLTVL.

The chain links TRBV28 to TRBJ2-1; possibly TRBD1 for D (5 bases). The germline V gene encodes CDR1 MDHEN and CDR2 SYDVKM. V was trimmed by 10 bases and J by 7 bases, leaving 29 bases between them. The CDR3 extends over 17 amino acids. CDR3 sequence reads: CATRGWVREVGRNEQFF. The CDR3 DNA sequence: TGTGCCACAAGGGGTTGGGTAAGAGAGGTGGGCAGGAATGAGCAGTTCTTC.

In its sample, this clone was seen a few times. J is TRBJ1-2 and V is TRBV3-1 (or the pseudogene TRBV3-2); 11 bases match TRBD1. Germline lookup yields CDR1 LGHDT and CDR2 YNNKEL (reference sequence). This CDR3 is 15 amino acids long. The V and J ends lost 3 bases and 2 bases, in that order; junction bases with no gene match: 2. The CDR3 DNA reads TGTGCCAGCAGCCAGGGACAGGGGGGGAACTATGGCTACACCTTC. It specifies CASSQGQGGNYGYTF.